These 12 T cell receptor beta chains came from one sample sequenced in a study of HIV-infected children after antiretroviral therapy interruption. RNA-based 3' RACE libraries used unique molecular identifiers. MiXCR was run by TCRdb on the 3' RACE reads, yielding one entry per CDR3 protein. The data contain about 40,000 distinct CDR3 sequences, approximately 7% of them singletons. Noted treatment: PENTA 11 planned treatment interruption arm or continuous ART arm. The sequenced sample was CD45RA+ CD4+ T cells from PBMCs, pooled from several time points, obtained from a donor given antiretroviral therapy, either interrupted or continuous. Subset in this sample: naive CD4+ CD45RA+ CD45RO- T cells. These receptors were taken from a pool of human donors with HIV.

This clonotype occurred a few times. This chain connects TRBV3-1 to TRBJ2-7, with a weak D call TRBD2 (6 bases). V was clipped by 2 bases and J by 6 bases, with 11 bases between them. This CDR3 has 13 residues. The V gene's germline CDR1 is LGHDT and CDR2 YNNKEL (reference sequence). The DNA of the CDR3 is TGTGCCAGCAGCCAATCGCAGGGAGGCGAGCAGTACTTC. Encoded protein: CASSQSQGGEQYF.

In this sample, this clonotype turned up many times. This sequence joins TRBV9 and TRBJ1-2, with TRBD1 matching 8 bases. V trimming: 2 bases; J trimming: 5 bases; junction bases outside the gene matches: 5. CDR3 length equals 14 residues. Germline V gene sequence: CDR1 SGDLS, CDR2 YYNGEE. In nucleotides, the CDR3 is TGTGCCAGCAGCGTCAGACAGGGGAAATATGGCTACACCTTC. As protein: CASSVRQGKYGYTF. Complete variable domain (other parts from reference TRBV9 and TRBJ1-2): DSGVTQTPKHLITATGQRVTLRCSPRSGDLSVYWYQQSLDQGLQFLIQYYNGEERAKGNILERFSAQQFPDLHSELNLSSLELGDSALYFCASSVRQGKYGYTFGSGTRLTVV.

This clonotype showed up many times. The chain carries TRBV10-3 and TRBJ1-1; weak D call: TRBD1 (6 bases). Germline V lookup: CDR1 ENHRY, CDR2 SYGVKD. V shed 3 bases and J shed 1 base, with 12 bases lying between them. The CDR3 spans 15 residues. The CDR3 protein is CAISESGEKNTEAFF. CDR3 sequence (DNA): TGTGCCATCAGTGAATCAGGGGAGAAGAACACTGAAGCTTTCTTT.

This clonotype was picked up many times. This sequence joins TRBV18 and TRBJ1-2, with no clear D. Germline V lookup: CDR1 KGHSH, CDR2 LQKENI. CDR3 length: 14 residues. Trimming stripped 1 base from V and 4 bases from J, with 10 bases between. The CDR3 spells CASSPRNVSYGYTF. The CDR3 nucleotides read TGTGCCAGCTCACCACGAAACGTTTCCTATGGCTACACCTTC.

This clonotype occurred many times. The chain uses TRBV4-3 and TRBJ1-2; 10 bases align to TRBD1. CDR1 and CDR2 (germline): LGHNA, YSLEER. After removal of 4 bases from V and 4 bases from J, the junction contained 6 bases not matched to a gene. The CDR3 spans 15 residues. The CDR3: CASSLRQGAGYGYTF. The CDR3 DNA reads as TGCGCCAGCAGCCTACGACAGGGGGCGGGCTATGGCTACACCTTC.

Ten or more counts support this clonotype. The CDR3 DNA sequence: TGCGCCAGCAGCCAAAACCGGGTACAAGAGACCCAGTACTTC. Its translation: CASSQNRVQETQYF. The rearrangement links TRBV5-1 to TRBJ2-5; no clear D gene. The V gene's germline CDR1 is SGHRS and CDR2 YFSETQ. V dropped 4 bases and J dropped 2 bases, with 12 bases sitting between them. The length of the CDR3 is 14 residues. The full variable domain, with the rest looked up from reference TRBV5-1 and TRBJ2-5, is KAGVTQTPRYLIKTRGQQVTLSCSPISGHRSVSWYQQTPGQGLQFLFEYFSETQRNKGNFPGRFSGRQFSNSRSEMNVSTLELGDSALYLCASSQNRVQETQYFGPGTRLLVL.

In this sample, this clonotype turned up many times. The chain uses TRBV29-1 and TRBJ1-5; 7 bases align to TRBD1. CDR1 is SQVTM and CDR2 is ANQGSEA in the germline V gene. V shed 4 bases and J 5 bases; nucleotides not matched to a gene: 2. This CDR3 spans 12 amino acids. CDR3 nucleotides: TGCAGCGTTGGGACAGGAGATCAGCCCCAGCATTTT. It encodes CSVGTGDQPQHF.

This clonotype was recorded at least ten times. The rearrangement joins TRBV7-2 to TRBJ1-4; D perhaps matches TRBD1 (5 bases). Between the trimmed V and J ends, which lost 4 bases and 8 bases, there was a span of 17 bases. This CDR3 has 15 amino acids. Per the germline V gene, CDR1 is SGHTA and CDR2 is FQGNSA. CDR3 sequence reads: CASSWTQGSSEKLFF. CDR3 DNA sequence: TGTGCCAGCAGCTGGACTCAGGGAAGTAGCGAAAAACTGTTTTTT.

This clonotype was picked up many times. V usage is TRBV6-5 and J usage is TRBJ2-1; perhaps TRBD1 as D (5 bases). CDR3 size: 22 residues. CDR1 and CDR2 (germline): MNHEY, SVGAGI. V was trimmed by 2 bases and J by 3 bases, leaving 32 bases between them. The CDR3 loop is CASSYPAFPSSYRGARYNEQFF. The CDR3, as DNA: TGTGCCAGCAGTTACCCAGCCTTCCCCTCTTCGTACCGTGGGGCCCGCTACAATGAGCAGTTCTTC.

This clonotype was detected ten times or more. V gene TRBV6-1 combines with J gene TRBJ1-5; D gene uncertain. CDR1 MNHNS and CDR2 SASEGT come from the germline V gene. Trimming shortened V by 4 bases and J by 1 base, and 11 bases separated the two germline ends. The CDR3 extends over 15 amino acids. The CDR3 region is CASSAGTRSNQPQHF. The DNA of the CDR3 is TGTGCCAGCAGTGCCGGAACGAGGAGCAATCAGCCCCAGCATTTT.

This clonotype has at least ten counts. The chain carries TRBV7-6 and TRBJ2-7; 8 nucleotides agree with TRBD1. The germline V gene encodes CDR1 SGHVS and CDR2 FNYEAQ. Trimming took 0 bases from V and 7 from J; bases not matched to a gene: 17. The CDR3 loop spans 18 amino acids. CDR3 amino acids: CASSLAPRGDRTLWEQYF. As DNA, the CDR3 is TGTGCCAGCAGCTTAGCCCCGAGGGGGGACAGGACCTTGTGGGAGCAGTACTTC.

This clonotype was found many times. The V gene is TRBV19, the J gene TRBJ1-2; no clear D. This CDR3 has 13 amino acids. CDR1 LNHDA and CDR2 SQIVND come from the germline V gene (reference sequence). The V end lost 3 bases, the J end lost 6 bases, and 11 bases lay between the germline ends. The DNA of the CDR3 is TGTGCCAGTAGTATGGAACAACGAAATGGCTACACCTTC. This gives the protein CASSMEQRNGYTF.